Listed here are 2 T cell receptor beta chains from one sample, sequenced in a study of OX40 agonist ivuxolimab in advanced cancers. The data were produced by immunoSEQ multiplex PCR, yet TCRdb's version contains in-frame clones alone and is incomplete. This table holds around 140,000 clones, approximately 90% found once. The sequencing used CD4+ or CD8+ T cells sorted from blood, collected in a trial of the OX40 agonist ivuxolimab. These receptors all come from an adult with an advanced solid tumor such as melanoma, head and neck, liver or kidney cancer.

V gene TRBV19 combines with J gene TRBJ2-1, with TRBD2 matching 12 bases. Germline V CDR1 and CDR2: LNHDA, SQIVND (reference sequence). The CDR3 is 15 residues long. The trim removed 6 bases at V and 8 bases at J, leaving 8 bases unmatched. CDR3 DNA: TGTGCCAGTAGCCCAACTAGCGGGAGGAGGTATGAGCAGTTCTTC. Protein sequence: CASSPTSGRRYEQFF. Based on the CDR3 plus reference TRBV19 and TRBJ2-1, the full variable domain is DGGITQSPKYLFRKEGQNVTLSCEQNLNHDAMYWYRQDPGQGLRLIYYSQIVNDFQKGDIAEGYSVSREKKESFPLTVTSAQKNPTAFYLCASSPTSGRRYEQFFGPGTRLTVL.

J is TRBJ2-1 and V is TRBV27; D is unresolved. V lost 0 bases to trimming and J lost 3 bases, with 9 bases between them. The germline gives CDR1 MNHEY, CDR2 SMNVEV (reference sequence). The CDR3 runs to 15 residues. In DNA, the CDR3 is TGTGCCAGCAGTTTATCGGGGTCGGTCTACAATGAGCAGTTCTTC. It translates to CASSLSGSVYNEQFF.